The rows below give T cell receptor beta chains drawn from one sample of a study of identical twins. TCRdb reprocessed the 5' RACE reads via MiXCR and lists one record per CDR3 protein. Here the sample spans a few hundred thousand distinct CDR3 sequences, approximately 9.1% being singletons. The source material was naive T cells sorted from blood. These receptors all come from a woman aged 50 to 60 in good health. The CDR3 runs from the conserved cysteine through the conserved F or W. D genes are given only for firm matches. Part of the rows lack a size; the others show once, few, many or a class for expanded clones.

V,D,size,J,DNA,CDR3
TRBV9,-,few,TRBJ2-6,TGTGCCAGCAGCCGAAAAAGAATCTCTGGGGCCAACGTCCTGACTTTC,CASSRKRISGANVLTF
TRBV27,TRBD1,few,TRBJ2-1,TGTGCCAGCAGTACCCAAGGGACAGGGGGTTACTACAATGAGCAGTTCTTC,CASSTQGTGGYYNEQFF
TRBV11-2,-,few,TRBJ1-1,TGTGCCAGCAGCTTAGATTTCAGAATGAACACTGAAGCTTTCTTT,CASSLDFRMNTEAFF
TRBV29-1,-,-,TRBJ2-1,TGCAGCGTACCCGGGACACAATACAATGAGCAGTTCTTC,CSVPGTQYNEQFF
TRBV5-1,TRBD2,many,TRBJ2-7,TGCGCCAGCAGCTTTGGACTAGAAAGGCTCTACGAGCAGTACTTC,CASSFGLERLYEQYF
TRBV20-1,-,few,TRBJ2-5,TGCAGTGCTAGATCAACGGAGACCCAGTACTTC,CSARSTETQYF
TRBV20-1,-,few,TRBJ2-4,TGCAGTGCCCCTGGAGGAAATCAAGCCAAAAACATTCAGTACTTC,CSAPGGNQAKNIQYF
TRBV6-5,-,few,TRBJ1-6,TGTGCCAGCAGTTACTCGAGCAGGGGAGGCTCACCCCTCCACTTT,CASSYSSRGGSPLHF
TRBV11-1,-,few,TRBJ2-5,TGTGCCAGCAGCCGCACCGGGACTCCGGGACAAGAGACCCAGTACTTC,CASSRTGTPGQETQYF
TRBV29-1,TRBD1,-,TRBJ1-2,TGCAGCGTCGAACAGGGGGCGCGTGGCTACACCTTC,CSVEQGARGYTF
TRBV20-1,-,-,TRBJ1-2,TGCAGTGCTAGGCACAGGGCTAACTATGGCTACACCTTC,CSARHRANYGYTF
TRBV7-9,-,-,TRBJ1-3,TGTGCCAGCAGCTTATACCTAGAAACCATATATTTT,CASSLYLETIYF
TRBV5-1,TRBD1,many,TRBJ2-1,TGCGCCAGCAGCATAGGACAGGGCTACAATGAGCAGTTCTTC,CASSIGQGYNEQFF
TRBV29-1,-,many,TRBJ2-1,TGCAGCGTAGGGACGTCAGAGTACAATGAGCAGTTCTTC,CSVGTSEYNEQFF
TRBV27,TRBD2,many,TRBJ2-7,TGTGCCAGCAGTTTATCCGCCGGGACTAGCGACTACGAGCAGTACTTC,CASSLSAGTSDYEQYF
TRBV6-1,TRBD2,-,TRBJ2-3,TGTGCCAGCAGTGAGAGCAGGACTAGCAGAGCTACGCAGTATTTT,CASSESRTSRATQYF